This T cell receptor beta chain comes out of a study of regulatory T cells in long-lasting Graves disease. Germline V gene data show CDR1 as LGHDT and CDR2 as YNNKEL (reference sequence). This CDR3 region has 17 residues. V gave up 4 bases and J gave up 0 bases, with 16 bases separating them. As for time point: newly diagnosed GD, antithyroid drugs for less than 3 months. Construction of the TCR library relied on RNA isolated from PBMCs. It was by American Thyroid Association guidelines that Graves' disease was diagnosed. iRepertoire HTBI primers and Arm-PCR of CDR3 regions built TCR beta libraries. TCRdb processed the multiplex PCR reads anew with MiXCR; each CDR3 protein has one entry. The data hold roughly 560,000 distinct CDR3 sequences, with roughly 15% observed a single time. The sample was also linked to a second study, of T cells in Graves' hyperthyroidism and ophthalmopathy.

This rearrangement joins TRBV3-1 to TRBJ2-1; weak D call: TRBD2 (5 bases). The sequence derives from a woman aged 40-65 years with Graves disease. The input for sequencing was peripheral blood mononuclear cells (PBMCs), taken at new diagnosis, from a patient treated with antithyroid drugs. The CDR3 nucleotides read TGTGCCAGCAGCCCCCTTGGAGGTGAGGGCTCCTACAATGAGCAGTTCTTC. Translation: CASSPLGGEGSYNEQFF.